These 2 T cell receptor beta chains share one sample of origin, sequenced in a study of T-cell reconstitution after alpha-beta-depleted transplantation in children. The TCRbeta library was prepared with unique molecular identifiers. TCRdb fed the PCR reads into MiXCR, producing one record per CDR3 protein. The sample lists about 830,000 distinct CDR3 sequences, about 16% seen once, with roughly 5% in the top ten. The sample in question was PBMCs, mostly from graft donor cells, obtained 360 days after TCRalphabeta/CD19-depleted stem cell transplant. The receptor source for this set is a male patient aged 10-17 years who had a stem cell transplant for acute lymphoblastic leukemia, so the T cells may come from the graft donor.

The table lists this clonotype with many counts. The chain links TRBV6-1 to TRBJ1-2; D remains unclear. With 10 bases removed from V and 4 bases from J, the gap between germline ends came to 16 bases. Germline V gives CDR1 MNHNS, CDR2 SASEGT. This CDR3 has 13 residues. CDR3 in amino acids: CAIGSGYGYGYTF. The CDR3 nucleotides are TGTGCCATAGGCAGCGGGTATGGCTATGGCTACACCTTC.

The chain recombines TRBV18 with TRBJ2-1; weak D call: TRBD1 (6 bases). Germline V gene data show CDR1 as KGHSH and CDR2 as LQKENI. Trimming removed 2 bases from V and 9 bases from J, with 26 bases in between. This CDR3 is built from 18 residues. The CDR3: CASSPARRTQGLYGEQFF. The CDR3 DNA reads as TGTGCCAGCTCACCAGCTCGCAGGACCCAGGGGTTATACGGTGAGCAGTTCTTC.